The TCR beta chain under discussion was sequenced for a study of blood T cell repertoires in COVID-19. Study-level background: Acute and convalescent COVID-19 samples came from the United States, Italy and Spain. The analysed material was cDNA or gDNA that came from T cells, B-cell-depleted T cells, or PBMCs.

Germline V gene lookup returns CDR1 SGDLS and CDR2 YYNGEE. V shed 1 base and J 9 bases; nucleotides not matched to a gene: 11. The length of the CDR3 is 16 residues. Authors' data handling: From reference gene primer amplification, estimates of nucleated cell counts were derived. Some clones are missing from TCRdb's copy, which holds only in-frame ones; the method was immunoSEQ multiplex PCR. V and J calls and clone size are as listed in that table; D and trimming were resolved from the DNA. The table shows more than 80,000 clones, with about 85% occurring only once. The source material was peripheral blood. The TCR originated in a woman in her sixties or seventies with acute or convalescent COVID-19. This sequence joins TRBV9 and TRBJ2-1, with 9 bases fitting TRBD2. This CDR3 reads CASSVSWAGGNSEQFF. The DNA of the CDR3 is TGTGCCAGCAGCGTATCTTGGGCGGGGGGGAATAGTGAGCAGTTCTTC.